Presented here are 4 T cell receptor beta chains from one specimen sequenced in a study of response to subunit inactivated influenza vaccine. TCRdb called the RT-PCR reads again in MiXCR, with one record for every CDR3 protein. Here the sample spans 500,000 to 600,000 distinct CDR3 sequences, about 12% being singletons. The material was PBMCs from blood, obtained on the day of vaccination. The source is a man aged 45-65 years who received an inactivated influenza vaccine.

The table lists this clonotype with a few counts. The chain joins TRBV20-1 to TRBJ2-1, with TRBD2 matching 7 bases. The J segment lost 0 bases and the V segment lost 1 base, leaving 6 bases of the junction unmatched. This CDR3 has 16 amino acids. The germline gives CDR1 DFQATT, CDR2 SNEGSKA (reference sequence). The CDR3 nucleotides read TGCAGTGCTAGAGGGGGCGGGAGCGGCTCCTACAATGAGCAGTTCTTC. It codes for CSARGGGSGSYNEQFF.

This chain uses TRBV7-9 with TRBJ2-7, with a possible D match to TRBD2 (6 bases). The CDR3 is made up of 15 amino acids. Germline-derived CDR1 and CDR2 are SEHNR and FQNEAQ (reference sequence). The ends were cut back, 7 bases at V and 4 bases at J, with 20 bases in the middle. CDR3 sequence: CASNQQAGAGYEQYF. CDR3 sequence (DNA): TGTGCCAGCAACCAACAGGCCGGCGCGGGATACGAGCAGTACTTC.

The genes are TRBV6-1 and TRBJ1-4; 8 positions agree with TRBD1. Germline V gene sequence: CDR1 MNHNS, CDR2 SASEGT. Losses at the gene ends were 6 bases for V and 2 bases for J; bases not matched to a gene: 5. The length of the CDR3 is 15 residues. CDR3 residues: CASSQGQATNEKLFF. The CDR3 DNA follows: TGTGCCAGCAGCCAGGGACAGGCGACTAATGAAAAACTGTTTTTT.

This clonotype has a single count. The chain links TRBV7-2 to TRBJ2-1; weak D call: TRBD2 (5 bases). Germline V CDR1 and CDR2: SGHTA, FQGNSA. The CDR3 spans 14 residues. V dropped 5 bases and J dropped 5 bases, with 13 bases sitting between them. The DNA of the CDR3 is TGTGCCAGCAGCGGATACGGGGTGGACAATGAGCAGTTCTTC. Its protein is CASSGYGVDNEQFF.